This TCR beta chain was identified in a study of OX40 agonist ivuxolimab in advanced cancers. Overall study context: Prior anti-PD-1, anti-PD-L1 or anti-CTLA-4 therapy did not bar entry, and 30% to 40% had some. Partial responses occurred in Three dose-escalation patients, one with hepatocellular carcinoma and two with cutaneous melanoma. Overall study findings and caveats: In CD8+ T cells, expanded clones were on average more numerous than in CD4+.

Trimming took off 0 bases at V and 5 bases at J, with 8 bases between the two ends. CDR3 length equals 13 residues. Per the germline V gene, CDR1 is SGHRS and CDR2 is YFSETQ. Assay used: immunoSEQ multiplex PCR; TCRdb lists only in-frame clones, some missing. Of 45,000 to 65,000 clones in the sample, 70% to 90% were seen once. In regard to this clone: Its cognate antigen is unknown.

The sequencing here drew on CD4+ or CD8+ T cells sorted from blood, taken in a trial of the OX40 agonist ivuxolimab. The chain couples TRBV5-1 to TRBJ2-5; TRBD1 might be the D (6 bases). The clonotype comes from an adult with an advanced solid tumor such as melanoma, head and neck, liver or kidney cancer. The CDR3 region has the DNA TGCGCCAGCAGCTTGGGGGGGCTGGAGACCCAGTACTTC. Its translation is CASSLGGLETQYF.